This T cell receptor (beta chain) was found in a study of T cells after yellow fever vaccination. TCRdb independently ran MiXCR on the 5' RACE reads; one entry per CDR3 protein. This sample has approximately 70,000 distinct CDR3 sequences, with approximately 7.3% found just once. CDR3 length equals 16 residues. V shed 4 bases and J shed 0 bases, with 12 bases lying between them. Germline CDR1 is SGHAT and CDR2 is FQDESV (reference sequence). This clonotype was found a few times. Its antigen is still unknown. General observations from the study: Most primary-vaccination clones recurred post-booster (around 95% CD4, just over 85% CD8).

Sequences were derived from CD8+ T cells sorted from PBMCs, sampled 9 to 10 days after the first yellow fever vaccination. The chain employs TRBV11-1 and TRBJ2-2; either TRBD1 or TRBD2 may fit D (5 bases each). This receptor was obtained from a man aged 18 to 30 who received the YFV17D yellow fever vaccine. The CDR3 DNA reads TGTGCCAGCAGCTCCGGGACGATTTCGAACACCGGGGAGCTGTTTTTT. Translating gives CASSSGTISNTGELFF.